These 27 T cell receptor beta chains originate from one sample sequenced in a study of T cell responses to AZD1222 COVID-19 vaccine. The repertoire was sequenced with immunoSEQ multiplex PCR; TCRdb's copy has only in-frame clones and lacks some. Altogether 90,000 to 95,000 clones are present, roughly 90% being singletons, with the ten largest covering 15% to 20%. Material: peripheral blood, obtained on day 0 of AZD1222 vaccination. These receptors were obtained from an adult in good health.

The count of this clone is one. The CDR3: CASSYTSGREWETQYF. CDR3 nucleotides: TGTGCCAGCAGTTATACTAGCGGGAGAGAATGGGAGACCCAGTACTTC. The chain joins TRBV6-2 or TRBV6-3 to TRBJ2-5; 11 bases are a match to TRBD2. The CDR3 length is 16 residues. The germline V gene has CDR1 MNHEY and CDR2 SVGEGT. V gave up 3 bases and J gave up 5 bases; unmatched junction bases: 8.

This chain links TRBV15 with TRBJ1-4, with D perhaps TRBD1 (5 bases). V gave up 3 bases and J gave up 8 bases, with 7 bases separating them. Germline CDR1 and CDR2: LNHNV and YYDKDF (reference sequence). This CDR3 comprises 12 residues. This CDR3 reads CATSRRQEKLFF. CDR3 sequence (DNA): TGTGCCACCAGCAGGCGACAGGAAAAACTGTTTTTT.

The V and J genes are TRBV7-2 and TRBJ1-4, with D tentatively TRBD1 (5 bases). Germline CDR1 SGHTA, CDR2 FQGNSA. V lost 4 bases, J lost 6 bases, and 9 bases lay in between. This CDR3 has 13 residues. This CDR3 reads CASSWGLDEKLFF. CDR3 nucleotide sequence: TGTGCCAGCAGCTGGGGACTGGATGAAAAACTGTTTTTT.

J is TRBJ1-4 and V is TRBV5-5, with 7 nucleotides matching TRBD1. This CDR3 is 15 amino acids long. The germline V gene encodes CDR1 SGHKS and CDR2 YYEKEE (reference sequence). Trimming cost V 4 bases and J 6 bases; bases outside gene matches: 9. For the CDR3, the DNA is TGTGCCAGCAGCCTGGGGACAGAGACGTATGAAAAACTGTTTTTT. Translation: CASSLGTETYEKLFF.

The V gene is TRBV18, the J gene TRBJ2-1; TRBD2 is a possible D gene (6 bases). Germline lookup yields CDR1 KGHSH and CDR2 LQKENI. The CDR3 loop spans 16 amino acids. Trimming stripped 0 bases from V and 8 bases from J, with 17 bases between. In DNA, the CDR3 is TGTGCCAGCTCACCACCCTGGGGGGAGGATCAGGATGAGCAGTTCTTC. Protein product: CASSPPWGEDQDEQFF.

The chain employs TRBV6-5 and TRBJ2-5; TRBD2 agrees at 13 bases. Germline lookup yields CDR1 MNHEY and CDR2 SVGAGI. The J segment lost 1 base and the V segment lost 6 bases, leaving 2 bases of the junction unmatched. The CDR3 covers 15 residues. The CDR3 loop is CASRGTSGVQETQYF. The CDR3, as DNA: TGTGCCAGCAGGGGGACTAGCGGGGTCCAAGAGACCCAGTACTTC.

In regard to this clone: Other DNA sequences in the sample encode the same CDR3. The chain recombines TRBV5-1 with TRBJ1-6, with D hard to call. CDR1 is SGHRS and CDR2 is YFSETQ in the germline V gene. V gave up 5 bases and J gave up 0 bases, with 12 bases separating them. CDR3 length equals 16 residues. In nucleotides, the CDR3 is TGCGCCAGCAGTCTAGGACCTAGCTCCTATAATTCACCCCTCCACTTT. The encoded protein is CASSLGPSSYNSPLHF. Based on the CDR3 plus reference TRBV5-1 and TRBJ1-6, the full variable domain is KAGVTQTPRYLIKTRGQQVTLSCSPISGHRSVSWYQQTPGQGLQFLFEYFSETQRNKGNFPGRFSGRQFSNSRSEMNVSTLELGDSALYLCASSLGPSSYNSPLHFGNGTRLTVT.

Remarks on this clone: Distinct nucleotide sequences in the sample also encode this CDR3. This chain links TRBV7-2 with TRBJ1-4, with D hard to call. The V gene's germline CDR1 is SGHTA and CDR2 FQGNSA. CDR3 size: 12 residues. Between the trimmed V and J ends, which lost 5 bases and 3 bases, there was a span of 4 bases. The CDR3 nucleotides read TGTGCCAGCAGCCAACCTAATGAAAAACTGTTTTTT. This gives the protein CASSQPNEKLFF.

The chain recombines TRBV9 with TRBJ1-6; unclear D gene. Germline-derived CDR1 and CDR2 are SGDLS and YYNGEE. The V end was cut by 0 bases, the J end by 0 bases, with 13 bases between. The CDR3 covers 18 residues. The CDR3 DNA sequence: TGTGCCAGCAGCGTAGGCCCTAAGTCCGGCTCCTATAATTCACCCCTCCACTTT. Translating gives CASSVGPKSGSYNSPLHF.

This chain links TRBV28 with TRBJ1-4, with D possibly being TRBD1 (5 bases). CDR1 and CDR2 from the germline V gene are MDHEN and SYDVKM. Trimming stripped 1 base from V and 5 bases from J, with 11 bases between. The CDR3 loop spans 15 amino acids. The CDR3 reads CASSLFGAGNEKLFF. The CDR3 coding sequence is TGTGCCAGCAGTTTATTCGGGGCAGGGAATGAAAAACTGTTTTTT.

This chain links TRBV5-4 with TRBJ2-7; D may be TRBD1 or TRBD2 (5 bases each). CDR3 length: 16 residues. V dropped 3 bases and J dropped 0 bases, with 16 bases sitting between them. Germline CDR1 and CDR2: SGHNT and YYREEE (reference sequence). The CDR3 spells CASSSGSGPLSYEQYF. CDR3 DNA sequence: TGTGCCAGCAGCTCCGGTTCGGGGCCACTCTCCTACGAGCAGTACTTC.

The chain combines TRBV7-8 with TRBJ1-4; 9 bases are a match to TRBD1. Germline loops: CDR1 SGHVS, CDR2 FQNEAQ. With 5 bases clipped from V and 7 bases from J, the junction kept 5 bases outside the gene matches. The CDR3 totals 14 residues. DNA for the CDR3: TGTGCCAGCAGCCTGGGACAGGGTCGTGAAAAACTGTTTTTT. Its protein product is CASSLGQGREKLFF.

This clone was observed once. This rearrangement joins TRBV10-3 to TRBJ1-2, with D possibly being TRBD1 (6 bases). The CDR3 loop spans 14 amino acids. V gave up 3 bases and J gave up 3 bases, with 11 bases separating them. Germline CDR1 and CDR2: ENHRY and SYGVKD. CDR3 region: CAISDPQGYYGYTF. The CDR3 DNA sequence: TGTGCCATCAGTGACCCTCAGGGGTACTATGGCTACACCTTC.

The DNA for the CDR3 is TGCAGCGTTGAACCTAGGGTTTCTGGCTACACCTTC. Amino acid sequence: CSVEPRVSGYTF. The J gene is TRBJ1-2, the V gene TRBV29-1; no clear D gene. V lost 2 bases and J lost 7, with 11 bases in between. This CDR3 region has 12 residues. Germline V gene data show CDR1 as SQVTM and CDR2 as ANQGSEA. Drawing the rest from reference TRBV29-1 and TRBJ1-2, the complete variable domain is SAVISQKPSRDICQRGTSLTIQCQVDSQVTMMFWYRQQPGQSLTLIATANQGSEATYESGFVIDKFPISRPNLTFSTLTVSNMSPEDSSIYLCSVEPRVSGYTFGSGTRLTVV.

The chain couples TRBV6-1 to TRBJ1-2; a weak D match, TRBD1 (5 bases). Looked up from germline, CDR1 is MNHNS and CDR2 is SASEGT. V was trimmed by 3 bases and J by 3 bases, leaving 20 bases between them. The CDR3 is 17 amino acids. The DNA of the CDR3 is TGTGCCAGCAGTGATGGGGCTCCAGGGAATCCTGACTATGGCTACACCTTC. This encodes CASSDGAPGNPDYGYTF.

The CDR3 nucleotides read TGTGCCAGCAGCTCCCGAAGCAATCAGCCCCAGCATTTT. It specifies CASSSRSNQPQHF. The V and J genes are TRBV7-2 and TRBJ1-5; D uncertain. This CDR3 comprises 13 residues. The V end lost 4 bases, the J end lost 1 base, and 5 bases lay between the germline ends. CDR1 is SGHTA and CDR2 is FQGNSA in the germline V gene. The full variable domain, completed using reference TRBV7-2 and TRBJ1-5, is GAGVSQSPSNKVTEKGKDVELRCDPISGHTALYWYRQSLGQGLEFLIYFQGNSAPDKSGLPSDRFSAERTGGSVSTLTIQRTQQEDSAVYLCASSSRSNQPQHFGDGTRLSIL.

This clone was found a few times. The chain employs TRBV28 and TRBJ2-3, with D perhaps TRBD2 (6 bases). Germline-derived CDR1 and CDR2 are MDHEN and SYDVKM. V was clipped by 7 bases and J by 0 bases, with 14 bases between them. CDR3 length equals 15 residues. The CDR3 here is CASTRGTASTDTQYF. The CDR3 bases are TGTGCCAGCACCCGGGGGACCGCTAGCACAGATACGCAGTATTTT.

This rearrangement joins TRBV6-5 to TRBJ1-1; D is perhaps TRBD1 (6 bases). The CDR3 is 14 residues long. Germline V gives CDR1 MNHEY, CDR2 SVGAGI. Trimming pared 6 bases from V and 6 bases from J, leaving 17 bases between. CDR3 residues: CASRPHYRVPEAFF. The CDR3 DNA is TGTGCCAGCAGACCTCATTACAGGGTTCCTGAAGCTTTCTTT.

The chain uses TRBV28 and TRBJ2-7; a possible D gene is TRBD2 (8 bases). The CDR3 runs to 15 residues. CDR1 MDHEN and CDR2 SYDVKM come from the germline V gene. V lost 5 bases, J lost 6 bases, and 20 bases lay in between. The CDR3 region has the DNA TGTGCCAGCAGTATCCAAGCGGGGGACAGCGGCGAGCAGTACTTC. It encodes CASSIQAGDSGEQYF.

The chain carries TRBV6-6 and TRBJ2-7, with D possibly matching TRBD2 (6 bases). V was cut by 2 bases and J by 3 bases, with 14 bases left in between. The CDR3 has 15 residues. Per germline, CDR1 MNHNY and CDR2 SVGAGI (reference sequence). The CDR3 loop reads CASSYPAGNHYEQYF. CDR3 bases: TGTGCCAGCAGTTACCCTGCGGGAAATCACTACGAGCAGTACTTC.

This sequence joins TRBV18 and TRBJ1-3; the D gene is possibly TRBD1 (6 bases). This CDR3 spans 15 amino acids. V lost 3 bases, J lost 0 bases, and 9 bases lay in between. CDR1 is KGHSH, CDR2 LQKENI, per germline. CDR3 nucleotides: TGTGCCAGCTCACCCGGACAGAGCTCTGGAAACACCATATATTTT. It is translated as CASSPGQSSGNTIYF.

This sequence joins TRBV10-3 and TRBJ1-1; no clear D. Germline V gives CDR1 ENHRY, CDR2 SYGVKD. The CDR3 runs to 14 residues. With 1 base removed from V and 0 bases from J, the gap between germline ends came to 6 bases. The CDR3 sequence is CAISELGMNTEAFF. Here the CDR3 DNA reads TGTGCCATCAGTGAGTTAGGAATGAACACTGAAGCTTTCTTT.

The chain employs TRBV5-1 and TRBJ1-1; D gene unclear. From germline, CDR1 is SGHRS and CDR2 YFSETQ. The CDR3 totals 13 residues. V was shortened by 0 bases and J by 5 bases, with 8 bases between the two germline ends. In DNA form, the CDR3 reads TGCGCCAGCAGCTTGGCTTCCGGTACTGAAGCTTTCTTT. This gives the protein CASSLASGTEAFF.

V usage is TRBV28 and J usage is TRBJ1-1, with unresolved D. The germline V gene encodes CDR1 MDHEN and CDR2 SYDVKM. The V gene lost 8 bases and the J gene lost 4 bases, with 14 bases spanning the gap. The CDR3 is made up of 13 amino acids. CDR3 nucleotides: TGTGCCAGCTTTGGAGTCCTGGGCACTGAAGCTTTCTTT. Its translation: CASFGVLGTEAFF.

This chain links TRBV7-2 with TRBJ1-5; D not resolved. The CDR3 spans 18 residues. Trimming took off 2 bases at V and 0 bases at J, with 17 bases between the two ends. In germline, CDR1 is SGHTA, CDR2 FQGNSA. In nucleotides, the CDR3 is TGTGCCAGCAGCTTAACCCAAGGAGGAGGTTATAGCAATCAGCCCCAGCATTTT. It translates to CASSLTQGGGYSNQPQHF.

The chain has TRBV27 and TRBJ1-2; maybe TRBD1 (6 bases). V was trimmed by 4 bases and J by 6 bases, leaving 21 bases between them. Germline CDR1 and CDR2: MNHEY and SMNVEV (reference sequence). This CDR3 region has 16 residues. The CDR3 coding sequence is TGTGCCAGCAGTTCCTTCTACTACGGACAGCATGATGGCTACACCTTC. This gives the protein CASSSFYYGQHDGYTF.

This chain uses TRBV11-2 with TRBJ2-2; weak D call: TRBD1 (7 bases). The CDR3 extends over 15 amino acids. Germline CDR1 SGHAT, CDR2 FQNNGV. Trimming removed 3 bases from V and 5 bases from J, with 13 bases in between. In DNA, the CDR3 is TGTGCCAGCAGCTTCAGGGGGGCAAGGACCGGGGAGCTGTTTTTT. Translated: CASSFRGARTGELFF.